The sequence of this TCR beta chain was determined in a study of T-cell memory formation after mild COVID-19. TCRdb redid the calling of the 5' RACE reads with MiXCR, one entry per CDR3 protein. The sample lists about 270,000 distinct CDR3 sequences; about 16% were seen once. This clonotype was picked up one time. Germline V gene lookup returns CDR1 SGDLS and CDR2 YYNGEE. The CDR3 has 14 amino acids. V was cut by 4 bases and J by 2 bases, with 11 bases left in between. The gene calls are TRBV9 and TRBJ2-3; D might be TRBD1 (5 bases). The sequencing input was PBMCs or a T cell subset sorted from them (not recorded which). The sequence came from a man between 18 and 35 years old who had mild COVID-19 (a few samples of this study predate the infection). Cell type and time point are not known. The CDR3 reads CASSPREYTDTQYF. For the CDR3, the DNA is TGTGCCAGCAGCCCCAGGGAATACACAGATACGCAGTATTTT.